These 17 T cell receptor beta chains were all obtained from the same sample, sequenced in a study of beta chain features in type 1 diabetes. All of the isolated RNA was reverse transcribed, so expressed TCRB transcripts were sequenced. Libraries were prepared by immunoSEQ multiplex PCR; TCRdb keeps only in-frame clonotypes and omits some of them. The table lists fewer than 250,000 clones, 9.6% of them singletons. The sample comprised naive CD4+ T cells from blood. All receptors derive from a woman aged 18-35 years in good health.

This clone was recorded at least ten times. CDR3 in amino acids: CASSPREYHEQFF. The CDR3 coding sequence is TGTGCCAGCAGCCCGCGCGAGTATCATGAGCAGTTCTTC. This rearrangement joins TRBV7-9 to TRBJ2-1; D call uncertain. The germline CDR1 and CDR2 sequences are SEHNR and FQNEAQ (reference sequence). The germline V and J ends were trimmed by 5 bases and 8 bases, with 13 bases remaining between them. CDR3 length: 13 amino acids.

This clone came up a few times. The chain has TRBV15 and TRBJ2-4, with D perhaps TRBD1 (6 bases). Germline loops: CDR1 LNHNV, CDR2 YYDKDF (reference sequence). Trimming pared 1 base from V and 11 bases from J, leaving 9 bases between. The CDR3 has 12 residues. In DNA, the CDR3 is TGTGCCACCAGCAGAGGAACAGGGTTTCAGTACTTC. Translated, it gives CATSRGTGFQYF.

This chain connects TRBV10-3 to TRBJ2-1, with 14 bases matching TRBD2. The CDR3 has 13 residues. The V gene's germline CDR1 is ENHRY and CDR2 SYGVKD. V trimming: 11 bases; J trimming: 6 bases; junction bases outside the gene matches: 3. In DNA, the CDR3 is TGTGCCGTCGGACTAGCGGGAGGCAATGAGCAGTTCTTC. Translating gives CAVGLAGGNEQFF.

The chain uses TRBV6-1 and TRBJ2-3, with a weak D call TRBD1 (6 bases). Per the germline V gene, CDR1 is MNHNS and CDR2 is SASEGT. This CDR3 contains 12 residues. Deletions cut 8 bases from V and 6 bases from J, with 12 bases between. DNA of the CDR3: TGTGCCAGCGGCAGGGGCCAGGATACGCAGTATTTT. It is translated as CASGRGQDTQYF.

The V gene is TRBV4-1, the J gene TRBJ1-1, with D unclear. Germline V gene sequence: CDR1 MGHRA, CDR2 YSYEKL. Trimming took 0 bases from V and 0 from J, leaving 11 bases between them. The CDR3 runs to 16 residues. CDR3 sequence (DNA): TGCGCCAGCAGCCAAGAACTGGTCCAAGTGAACACTGAAGCTTTCTTT. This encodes CASSQELVQVNTEAFF.

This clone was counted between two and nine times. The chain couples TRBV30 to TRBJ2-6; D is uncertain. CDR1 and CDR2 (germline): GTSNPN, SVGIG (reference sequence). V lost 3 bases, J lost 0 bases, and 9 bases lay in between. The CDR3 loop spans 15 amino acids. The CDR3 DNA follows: TGTGCCTGGAGGTCCCCCATCTCTGGGGCCAACGTCCTGACTTTC. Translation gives CAWRSPISGANVLTF.

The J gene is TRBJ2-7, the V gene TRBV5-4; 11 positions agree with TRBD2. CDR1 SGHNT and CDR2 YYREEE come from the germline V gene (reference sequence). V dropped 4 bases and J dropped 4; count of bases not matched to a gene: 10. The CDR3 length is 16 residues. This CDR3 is CASSQSTSGSIYEQYF. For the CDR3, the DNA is TGTGCCAGCAGCCAGTCAACTAGCGGGAGTATTTACGAGCAGTACTTC. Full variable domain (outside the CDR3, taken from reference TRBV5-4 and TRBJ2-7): ETGVTQSPTHLIKTRGQQVTLRCSSQSGHNTVSWYQQALGQGPQFIFQYYREEENGRGNFPPRFSGLQFPNYSSELNVNALELDDSALYLCASSQSTSGSIYEQYFGPGTRLTVT.

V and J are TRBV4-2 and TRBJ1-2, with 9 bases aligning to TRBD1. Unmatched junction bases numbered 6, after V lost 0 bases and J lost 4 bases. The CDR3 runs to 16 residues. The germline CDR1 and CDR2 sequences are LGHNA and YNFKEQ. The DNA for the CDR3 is TGTGCCAGCAGCCAAGAAGGTAGGGACAGGGCCTATGGCTACACCTTC. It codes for CASSQEGRDRAYGYTF.

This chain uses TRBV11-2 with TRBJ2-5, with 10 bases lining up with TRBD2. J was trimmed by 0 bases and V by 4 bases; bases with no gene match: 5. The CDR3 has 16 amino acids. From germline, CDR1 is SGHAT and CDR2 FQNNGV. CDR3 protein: CASSSNSGGNQETQYF. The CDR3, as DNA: TGTGCCAGCAGCTCAAATAGCGGGGGGAACCAAGAGACCCAGTACTTC.

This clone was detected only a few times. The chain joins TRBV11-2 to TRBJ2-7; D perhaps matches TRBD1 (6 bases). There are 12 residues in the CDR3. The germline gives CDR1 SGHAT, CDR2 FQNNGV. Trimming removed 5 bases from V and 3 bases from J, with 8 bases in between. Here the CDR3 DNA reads TGTGCCAGCAGCGCACAGGGCTACGAGCAGTACTTC. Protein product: CASSAQGYEQYF.

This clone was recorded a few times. The CDR3 DNA follows: TGTGCCAGCAGCTTAGAAGCCAGCGCTAACTATGGCTACACCTTC. It is translated as CASSLEASANYGYTF. This rearrangement joins TRBV7-6 to TRBJ1-2, with D uncertain. The V and J ends lost 1 base and 0 bases respectively, with 9 bases between them. Germline values: CDR1 SGHVS, CDR2 FNYEAQ. The CDR3 runs 15 residues.

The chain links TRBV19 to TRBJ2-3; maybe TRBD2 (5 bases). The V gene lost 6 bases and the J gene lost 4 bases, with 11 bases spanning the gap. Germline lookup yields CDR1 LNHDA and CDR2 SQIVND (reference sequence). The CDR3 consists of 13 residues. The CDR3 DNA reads TGTGCCAGTAGCCCAGACTACTCAGATACGCAGTATTTT. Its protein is CASSPDYSDTQYF.

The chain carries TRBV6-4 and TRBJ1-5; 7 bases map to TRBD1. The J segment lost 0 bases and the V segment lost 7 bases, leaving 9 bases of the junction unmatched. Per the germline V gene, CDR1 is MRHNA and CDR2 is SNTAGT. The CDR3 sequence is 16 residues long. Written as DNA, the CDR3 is TGTGCCAGCACGCGGGACAGACCTTATAGCAATCAGCCCCAGCATTTT. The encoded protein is CASTRDRPYSNQPQHF.

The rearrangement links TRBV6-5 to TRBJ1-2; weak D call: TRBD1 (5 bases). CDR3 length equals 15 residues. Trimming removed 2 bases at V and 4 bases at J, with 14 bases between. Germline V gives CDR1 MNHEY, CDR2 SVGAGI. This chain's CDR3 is CASSYGGSGGYGYTF. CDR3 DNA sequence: TGTGCCAGCAGTTACGGGGGGTCGGGTGGCTATGGCTACACCTTC.

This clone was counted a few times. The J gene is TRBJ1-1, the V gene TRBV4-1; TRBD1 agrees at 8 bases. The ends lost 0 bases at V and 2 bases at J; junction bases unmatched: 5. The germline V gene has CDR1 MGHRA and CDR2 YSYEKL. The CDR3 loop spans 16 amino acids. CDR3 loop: CASSQDLGQGNTEAFF. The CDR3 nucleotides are TGCGCCAGCAGCCAAGATCTCGGACAGGGCAACACTGAAGCTTTCTTT.

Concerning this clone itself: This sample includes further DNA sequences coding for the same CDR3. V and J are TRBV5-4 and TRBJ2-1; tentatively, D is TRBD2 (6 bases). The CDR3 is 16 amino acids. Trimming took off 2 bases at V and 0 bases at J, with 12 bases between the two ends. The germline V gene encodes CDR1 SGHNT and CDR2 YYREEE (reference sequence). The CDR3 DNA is TGTGCCAGCAGCTTAGGCGGGGCGAGCTCCTACAATGAGCAGTTCTTC. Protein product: CASSLGGASSYNEQFF. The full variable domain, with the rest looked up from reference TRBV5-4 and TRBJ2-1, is ETGVTQSPTHLIKTRGQQVTLRCSSQSGHNTVSWYQQALGQGPQFIFQYYREEENGRGNFPPRFSGLQFPNYSSELNVNALELDDSALYLCASSLGGASSYNEQFFGPGTRLTVL.

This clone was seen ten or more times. The DNA for the CDR3 is TGTGCCAGCAGCTCTCAGACAGGGGAAGAGACCCAGTACTTC. It encodes CASSSQTGEETQYF. The rearrangement joins TRBV7-9 to TRBJ2-5, with 8 bases fitting TRBD1. CDR1 is SEHNR, CDR2 FQNEAQ, per germline (reference sequence). The CDR3 covers 14 residues. V dropped 4 bases and J dropped 3; count of bases not matched to a gene: 4.